This T cell receptor beta chain stems from a study of blood T cell repertoires in COVID-19. In the study overall: Sites in the United States, Italy and Spain provided acute and convalescent COVID-19 samples. PBMCs, B-cell-depleted T cells, or T cells were the source of the cDNA or gDNA that made up the material.

Germline V gene sequence: CDR1 MNHEY, CDR2 SVGEGT. Trimming removed 6 bases at V and 0 bases at J, with 20 bases between. The CDR3 spans 17 residues. Per the authors' pipeline: Nucleated cell counts were estimated from reference gene primer amplification. TCRdb's copy holds only in-frame clones and misses some; the assay was immunoSEQ multiplex PCR. D and trimming were read from the DNA, whereas the V and J calls and clone size are those reported in that table. Of around 380,000 clones in the sample, 70% to 85% are singletons; the top ten hold 0.85% to 1.2%. The chain combines TRBV6-2 or TRBV6-3 with TRBJ1-1, with a tentative D call TRBD1 (6 bases). The sequenced sample consisted of peripheral blood. This TCR was recovered from a human donor with acute or convalescent COVID-19. The donor label of this sample is uncertain. CDR3 sequence: CASSAVQGRGMNTEAFF. The CDR3 bases are TGTGCCAGCAGCGCAGTACAGGGAAGGGGAATGAACACTGAAGCTTTCTTT.